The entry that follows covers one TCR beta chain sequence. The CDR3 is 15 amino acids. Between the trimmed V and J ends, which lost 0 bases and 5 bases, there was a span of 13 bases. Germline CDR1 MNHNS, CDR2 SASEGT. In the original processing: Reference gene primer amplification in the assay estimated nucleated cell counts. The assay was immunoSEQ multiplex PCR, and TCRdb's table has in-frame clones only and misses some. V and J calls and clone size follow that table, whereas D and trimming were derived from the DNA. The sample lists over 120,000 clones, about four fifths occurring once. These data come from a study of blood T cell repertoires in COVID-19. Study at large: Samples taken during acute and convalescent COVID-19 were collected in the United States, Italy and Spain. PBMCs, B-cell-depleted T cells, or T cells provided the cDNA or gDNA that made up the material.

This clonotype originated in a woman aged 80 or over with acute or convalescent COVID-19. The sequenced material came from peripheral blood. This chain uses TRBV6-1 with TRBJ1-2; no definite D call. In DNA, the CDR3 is TGTGCCAGCAGTGAAGCCGACGGAGACTTTTATGGCTACACCTTC. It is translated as CASSEADGDFYGYTF.